This TCR beta chain emerged from a study of blood T cells in healthy people across ages. The CDR3 consists of 10 residues. Trimming took 4 bases from V and 12 from J, leaving 10 bases between them. The germline V gene encodes CDR1 SGHTA and CDR2 FQGNSA. The use of a sample-barcoded 5' primer and a J-beta primer mix characterized a second PCR of roughly 7 to 12 cycles. With 12 random nucleotides, a template-switch adaptor tagged each individual cDNA molecule. A single record per CDR3 protein comes from TCRdb applying MiXCR to the 5' RACE reads. The table includes around 1,700,000 distinct CDR3 sequences, roughly 28% detected once.

The sequence was obtained from a woman aged 25 to 39 in good health. Sequences were obtained from blood. This chain uses TRBV7-2 with TRBJ2-7, with D possibly being TRBD1 or TRBD2 (5 bases each). CDR3 nucleotides: TGTGCCAGCAGCTCGGGGCTAGTGTACTTC. It codes for CASSSGLVYF.